The 5 T cell receptor beta chains below all came from one sample that was sequenced in a study of CD8 T cells in ankylosing spondylitis. Each CDR3 protein gets one entry after TCRdb re-called the 5' RACE reads with MiXCR. Of under 250,000 distinct CDR3 sequences in the sample, 32% were seen once. Sequencing input: blood, either unsorted or a sorted T cell fraction (not recorded which). The receptors here all came from a male donor with ankylosing spondylitis or in good health (not recorded which).

DNA of the CDR3: TGCAGTGCGGCGGCCACCTCCCAAGAGACCCAGTACTTC. It yields the protein CSAAATSQETQYF. The rearrangement links TRBV20-1 to TRBJ2-5; D uncertain. Trimming stripped 6 bases from V and 1 base from J, with 12 bases between. The germline V gene has CDR1 DFQATT and CDR2 SNEGSKA (reference sequence). The CDR3 has 13 amino acids.

V gene TRBV29-1 combines with J gene TRBJ1-2, with 8 nucleotides matching TRBD1. Trimming cost V 5 bases and J 3 bases; bases outside gene matches: 8. The CDR3 extends over 14 amino acids. In germline, CDR1 is SQVTM, CDR2 ANQGSEA. CDR3 region: CSVSQGASDYGYTF. The CDR3 nucleotides read TGCAGCGTTTCCCAGGGGGCTAGCGACTATGGCTACACCTTC.

This clonotype was detected a few times. This chain connects TRBV6-1 to TRBJ1-1; no reliable D call. V was cut by 7 bases and J by 0 bases, with 9 bases left in between. CDR3 size: 13 residues. Germline CDR1 MNHNS, CDR2 SASEGT. DNA for the CDR3: TGTGCCAGCATGACACCTTTGAACACTGAAGCTTTCTTT. Protein: CASMTPLNTEAFF.

This clonotype was counted at least ten times. The chain carries TRBV20-1 and TRBJ2-1, with 7 nucleotides matching TRBD2. V was clipped by 3 bases and J by 7 bases; unmatched bases: 9. The CDR3 covers 14 residues. Germline assignment: CDR1 DFQATT and CDR2 SNEGSKA (reference sequence). The CDR3 DNA is TGCAGTGCTAGTGGGGGGACTACCTTAAATGAGCAGTTCTTC. It codes for CSASGGTTLNEQFF.

The chain carries TRBV9 and TRBJ1-4; no firm D call. This CDR3 spans 14 amino acids. The V end lost 3 bases, the J end lost 0 bases, and 6 bases lay between the germline ends. Per the germline V gene, CDR1 is SGDLS and CDR2 is YYNGEE. CDR3 sequence reads: CASSGGTTNEKLFF. The CDR3 bases are TGTGCCAGCAGCGGCGGTACAACTAATGAAAAACTGTTTTTT.